This TCR beta chain was sequenced in a study of shared T cell receptors in the human thymus. Here immunoSEQ multiplex PCR was the method, and the copy in TCRdb shows in-frame clones only, minus some. The sample consists of 720,000 or so clones, roughly 88% of them appearing once. Trimming took off 6 bases at V and 0 bases at J, with 18 bases between the two ends. This CDR3 contains 17 residues. Germline values: CDR1 SNHLY, CDR2 FYNNEI. This sample was shared with a second study, whose subject was human thymus T cells. That report adds: Infants, healthy and Finnish, who were having corrective surgery for congenital heart defects served as donors. Thymus specimens were resections from corrective heart surgery. Apparent bias marked the V and J gene usage of thymic and blood repertoires. Related research found strongly overlapping thymic repertoires in unrelated individuals.

The receptor comes from a girl less than two years old with a congenital heart defect. The genes are TRBV2 and TRBJ2-1; a possible D gene is TRBD2 (6 bases). Sequencing was carried out using thymocytes. The CDR3 DNA sequence: TGTGCCAGCAGCCACCGACAGACGGGGGACTCCTACAATGAGCAGTTCTTC. It is translated as CASSHRQTGDSYNEQFF.